This entry features one T cell receptor beta chain sequence. Its specificity is unknown. These data are taken from a study of graft-versus-host responses after intestinal transplantation. The study's findings and limits: The study associated peak circulating GvH clone levels with early post-transplant HvG declines. GvH clonotypes were identified within recipient marrow, with a subset emerging first in ileum or blood.

Assay used: immunoSEQ multiplex PCR; TCRdb lists only in-frame clones, some missing. There are some 96,000 clones in the sample; 75% to 95% occur only once, and around 16% lies in the top ten. Sequenced material: PBMCs, taken roughly 450 days after intestinal transplant. The clonotype comes from a human patient who received an intestinal transplant, so some T cells may come from the graft donor.

CDR3 sequence (DNA): TGTGCCAGCAGTGAATTTCTGACCTATGGCTACACCTTC. Its translation: CASSEFLTYGYTF. The genes are TRBV6-1 and TRBJ1-2; D unclear. Germline lookup yields CDR1 MNHNS and CDR2 SASEGT. V lost 2 bases and J lost 4, with 8 bases in between. CDR3 length equals 13 residues.